The sequence of this T cell receptor (beta chain) was determined in a study of cytomegalovirus exposure and HLA in healthy donors (TCRdb year 2017). For the wider study: An earlier analysis of roughly 630 of the donors reported approximately 300 Gb of sequence data and some 100 million unique TCR beta sequences from some 180 million T cells. Approximately 310 gigabases of sequencing data and 70 million to 100 million unique TCR sequences made up an early release that covered fewer than 650 HLA-typed donors. Of the 398 genotyped donors, approximately 80% were placed in the genetic ancestry cluster associated with self-reported Caucasian donors. The aim of the study was to test whether cataloging public T cell receptors could identify signatures of past pathogen exposure. The study used immunosequencing to profile the T cell repertoires of 670 or so subjects and linked those repertoires to cytomegalovirus serostatus. In addition to the first cohort of 666 subjects, a separate validation cohort of approximately 130 different subjects was used. High-throughput TCR immunosequencing, statistical association of individual TCRs with disease status, and machine learning were combined to predict cytomegalovirus infection status. A later analysis re-analyzed previously published TCR beta repertoires from about 730 donors and added high-resolution HLA genotyping to study TCR occurrence patterns. Rather than using new phenotypic data, the later analysis identified candidate immune exposures from TCR beta sequences and from how often those sequences occurred across donors. An earlier analysis of 587 of the donors used high-throughput TCR beta sequencing to judge whether each TCR beta V gene segment behaved as functional or pseudogenic. Donor age, sex, ethnicity and CMV serostatus were collected together with the repertoire data. A later genetic analysis took genome-wide SNP genotypes for 398 of the 666 donors and used that subset as a discovery cohort. All discovery cohort repertoires had been generated on a single sequencing platform. Both class I and class II loci were covered by HLA typing, at four-digit resolution. The number of donors typed differed by locus, with roughly 629-640 for A, B, C, DRB1 and DQB1, roughly 520 for DQA1, about 610 for DPA1, and some 470 for DPB1. A handful of DR-DQ haplotypes were handled as single units for association and clustering because linkage in the cohort was strong. On average, 235,054 unique TCR beta nucleotide sequences were sequenced per donor among some 420 genotyped donors of the cohort, with roughly 20% of those sequences being non-productive. What the work shows at the level of the full study, not this receptor alone: In a later genetic analysis, a missense DCLRE1C variant was associated with V-gene and J-gene trimming of TCR beta chains, and the association was replicated in an independent cohort. The study gave a list of more than 150 TCR beta chains associated with cytomegalovirus. A further reported finding was that TCR beta sequences accurately predicted the HLA-A and HLA-B alleles for most subjects in the first cohort. HLA typing was unavailable for some donors at each locus, so association tests used only the typed subset. Only TCR beta chains were sequenced in this cohort, and the absence of alpha or paired-chain data limited detectable features. Immune exposure information for the cohort was limited to CMV serostatus. Across donors, most TCR sequences were observed very rarely, whereas some public TCRs were present in many individuals. The classifier was reported to diagnose cytomegalovirus status with high specificity and sensitivity in both the original cohort and the validation cohort. Several of the top co-occurrence clusters appeared to be linked to parvovirus B19, influenza, CMV and Epstein-Barr virus, according to a later analysis. Some IMGT-functional V segments, including TRBV6-2 and TRBV6-3, could not be told apart with the 87-base-pair reads, so those segments were excluded. An earlier analysis of approximately 600 of the donors showed that most TCR beta V segments appeared in productive rearrangements either about 87% or about 30% of the time, which broadly matched IMGT annotations. The authors suggested that the approach could potentially be extended to other disease states and immunological phenotypes. A cluster of highly shared sequence variants was judged likely to represent a technical artifact of the sequencing pipeline. Over 15 rarely observed V segments, including chromosome 9 orphons, were excluded from the earlier analysis of about 500 of the donors because counts were too low. According to a later genetic analysis, donors in an Asian-associated ancestry cluster had fewer N-insertions in productive TCRs than the roughly 660-donor mean. According to a later analysis, TCR association rates differed among HLA loci, with DRB1 alleles showing the most associated TCRs and HLA-C alleles showing the fewest. According to a later analysis, most CMV-associated TCR beta chains appeared to be HLA-restricted, and the HLA associations seemed to be driven largely by CMV exposure. Compared with equally common non-associated chains, HLA-associated TCR beta chains in a later analysis were more clonally expanded and had lower generation probabilities. Linkage disequilibrium might explain the correlated functional status among segregating V segments, but an unknown experimental factor could not be excluded. Strong co-occurrence of HLA alleles, especially DR and DQ, made assigning TCR associations to individual alleles difficult. A later analysis associated about 17,000 TCR beta sequences with specific HLA alleles at a false discovery rate of 0.05. The presence/absence analyses assumed that sequencing depth was roughly uniform across donors, and that assumption may not be true. Three of the identified cytomegalovirus-associated TCR beta chains were confirmed in vitro to be specific for cytomegalovirus antigens.

Including the terminal cysteine and phenylalanine, the CDR3 comprises 15 residues. Kept here is only the CDR3 DNA, which spans 45 bases and is read in frame from base 1. From a lookup of the germline V gene, CDR1 and CDR2 are SGHRS and YFSETQ. V is shortened by 0 bases, J by 2 bases, and the region joining them spans 12 bases. The cohort was made up of 650 to 700 healthy bone marrow donors. All cohort members were sampled while nominally healthy, although unrecorded immune exposures were likely present. The donor tested CMV seropositive, placing the donor among the approximately 310 seropositive members of the cohort. A peripheral blood sample was collected from each donor, and TCR beta sequencing was performed on peripheral blood mononuclear cells. Genomic DNA was extracted from the blood cell samples with the Qiagen DNeasy Blood Extraction Kit. Library construction relied on the immunoSEQ multiplex PCR assay. For the multiplex PCR, a mixture combining 60 forward primers for TCR Vbeta segments and 13 reverse primers for TCR Jbeta segments was used. The CDR3 region of rearranged TCR beta genes was amplified from genomic DNA with a multiplex PCR assay. Amplified TCR beta libraries were sequenced as 87-base-pair reads on the Illumina HiSeq System. The authors processed their data as follows. A later analysis counted approximately 76 million unique TCR beta chains across the 666 repertoires, and roughly 11 million of these chains were shared by at least two donors. To remove PCR and sequencing errors, raw reads were error-corrected and collapsed into unique sequences using a nearest-neighbor algorithm that merged closely related sequences. To assign V, D and J gene segments, CDR3 sequences were aligned to IMGT reference sequences. For a sequence to be retained, a match of at least six nucleotides to both a V gene segment and a J gene segment was required. A rearrangement was called productive if the CDR3 had no stop codons and remained in frame with V and J, and every other rearrangement was called non-productive. CDR3 was defined by IMGT convention, running from the second conserved V-encoded cysteine to the conserved J-encoded phenylalanine. The earlier analysis of about 570 of the donors excluded any sequence lacking an unambiguous match to a single V gene segment. An earlier analysis of approximately 590 of the donors classified V segments as functional when productive rearrangements were above 56.7% and as segregating when the standard deviation between donors was above 5%. A statistical classification framework was developed to diagnose cytomegalovirus status using the catalog of TCR beta chain sequences. V and J gene assignment, in a later analysis, came from comparing TCR nucleotide sequences with IMGT/GENE-DB human TR gene sequences. A later analysis assigned CDR3 sequences and most-parsimonious VDJ recombination scenarios with the TCRdist pipeline. In a later analysis, each TCR beta chain was defined by its CDR3 amino acid sequence together with its V-gene family, and reads without a unique V-gene family were excluded. As a way to deal with suspected cross-contamination and a sequencing artifact, a later analysis dropped approximately 590 nucleotide sequences that were highly shared and had low generation probability. For each public chain, a later analysis derived a clonal expansion index from normalized ranks of inferred template counts within each repertoire. In a later analysis, generation probabilities were computed with a VDJ recombination model fitted to out-of-frame rearrangements, and the resulting probabilities were checked against IGoR. A later analysis scored TCR-TCR, TCR-HLA and TCR-CMV co-occurrence with hypergeometric tests, applying a repertoire-size bias correction to TCR pairs. A later analysis estimated false discovery rates by permuting HLA or CMV assignments 20 times. A later analysis grouped co-occurring TCRs with DBSCAN, adding TCRdist sequence similarity when clustering within HLA-allele-positive subsets. For co-occurrence clustering, repertoires with fewer than 30,000 or more than 120,000 public chains were excluded, along with roughly 5 repertoires with anomalous nucleotide sharing. The table was pulled from immuneACCESS by TCRdb, which kept in-frame rearrangements only. Such tables lose some clones; where checked, under half of the loss comes from unresolved V genes, and the rest has no known cause. Clone size and the V and J calls come from that table; the DNA yielded D and trimming. The sample records about 240,000 clones, 82% of which are singletons. The top ten clones comprise 4.5% to 6% of the sample.

As to this clone: The specificity of this receptor is unknown. There are no base qualities to consult, and no much larger clone falls within one base.

The sequence was collected from a woman in her forties in good health and CMV-seropositive. The sequenced material came from PBMCs. The rearrangement joined TRBV5-1 to TRBJ2-7, with the D segment identity uncertain. The bases are TGCGCCAGCAGCTTGGTCTCGGAGCCGACCTACGAGCAGTACTTC. Its protein is CASSLVSEPTYEQYF.